This TCR beta chain was recovered during a study of graft-versus-host responses after intestinal transplantation. The repertoire was sequenced with immunoSEQ multiplex PCR; TCRdb's copy has only in-frame clones and lacks some. This table holds more than 65,000 clones, approximately 90% found once. For this clone: Its target is unknown.

There are 17 residues in the CDR3. The V gene's germline CDR1 is SEHNR and CDR2 FQNEAQ (reference sequence). Trimming at V came to 5 bases and at J to 6 bases, leaving 15 bases not matched to a gene. This TCR was recovered from a human donor who was the organ donor for an intestinal transplant. This specimen was unstimulated CD8+ T cells sorted from spleen or lymph node cells, taken before transplant. The V and J genes are TRBV7-9 and TRBJ1-2; 10 bases fit TRBD1. Written as DNA, the CDR3 is TGTGCCAGCAGCCCTAGACAGGGGGCGGCGGTAACTGATGGCTACACCTTC. This encodes CASSPRQGAAVTDGYTF.